This entry lists 23 T cell receptor beta chains sequenced from one sample in a study of blood T cell repertoires in COVID-19. Profiling relied on immunoSEQ multiplex PCR, and the TCRdb table lists in-frame clones only, not all of them. The sample has roughly 66,000 clones; about 80% are singletons. The source material was peripheral blood. The receptor source for this set is a man between 60 and 70 years old with acute or convalescent COVID-19.

This chain connects TRBV30 to TRBJ2-7; TRBD1 is a possible D gene (5 bases). CDR1 is GTSNPN, CDR2 SVGIG, per germline (reference sequence). There are 15 residues in the CDR3. Trimming took off 2 bases at V and 0 bases at J, with 14 bases between the two ends. CDR3 sequence (DNA): TGTGCCTGGAGTCGCTTCGACAGTCCCTCCTACGAGCAGTACTTC. It yields the protein CAWSRFDSPSYEQYF.

V is TRBV25-1 and J is TRBJ1-1, with 10 nucleotides matching TRBD1. Germline values: CDR1 MGHDK, CDR2 SYGVNS. Trimming took 6 bases from V and 6 from J; bases not matched to a gene: 7. The CDR3 contains 14 residues. CDR3 protein: CASRPDRGLAEAFF. CDR3 DNA: TGTGCCAGCAGGCCCGACAGGGGGCTCGCTGAAGCTTTCTTT. The full variable domain, its missing parts supplied by reference TRBV25-1 and TRBJ1-1, is EADIYQTPRYLVIGTGKKITLECSQTMGHDKMYWYQQDPGMELHLIHYSYGVNSTEKGDLSSESTVSRIRTEHFPLTLESARPSHTSQYLCASRPDRGLAEAFFGQGTRLTVV.

The rearrangement uses TRBV25-1 and TRBJ1-6; maybe TRBD1 (6 bases). The CDR3 totals 14 residues. V dropped 4 bases and J dropped 9 bases, with 13 bases sitting between them. The germline gives CDR1 MGHDK, CDR2 SYGVNS. The CDR3: CASSGRLGGSPLHF. The CDR3 nucleotides read TGTGCCAGCAGTGGACGCTTAGGGGGTTCACCCCTCCACTTT.

This chain uses TRBV10-2 with TRBJ2-1; TRBD2 might be the D (6 bases). CDR1 WSHSY and CDR2 SAAADI come from the germline V gene. The CDR3 runs 15 residues. V was clipped by 6 bases and J by 6 bases, with 18 bases between them. CDR3 DNA: TGCGCCAGCAGCAACCGACTAGAGGGGACCAATGAGCAGTTCTTC. This encodes CASSNRLEGTNEQFF.

This chain uses TRBV10-2 with TRBJ1-5; TRBD1 aligns across 10 bases. The CDR3 totals 15 residues. The junction had 6 bases not matched to a gene; V was cut back by 6 bases and J by 4 bases. Germline CDR1 is WSHSY and CDR2 is SAAADI. The CDR3 DNA reads as TGCGCCAGCAGGGGGACAGGGGTGCGGAATCAGCCCCAGCATTTT. Translating gives CASRGTGVRNQPQHF.

The genes are TRBV4-2 and TRBJ1-3; D is unclear. The CDR3 is made up of 15 amino acids. Per the germline V gene, CDR1 is LGHNA and CDR2 is YNFKEQ. V lost 4 bases and J 2 bases, leaving 12 bases between the germline ends. Here the CDR3 reads CASSPSQDPGNTIYF. CDR3 bases: TGTGCCAGCAGCCCTTCCCAGGATCCTGGAAACACCATATATTTT.

V and J are TRBV6-5 and TRBJ1-2; no clear D gene. The CDR3 runs to 13 residues. CDR1 and CDR2 from the germline V gene are MNHEY and SVGAGI. The V end lost 6 bases, the J end lost 4 bases, and 12 bases lay between the germline ends. The CDR3 region has the DNA TGTGCCAGCAGCCCCCCGGGGTCCTATGGCTACACCTTC. Translation gives CASSPPGSYGYTF.

This chain connects TRBV9 to TRBJ1-6, with unresolved D. Germline values: CDR1 SGDLS, CDR2 YYNGEE. The CDR3 totals 17 residues. The V gene lost 0 bases and the J gene lost 10 bases, with 20 bases spanning the gap. The CDR3 is CASSVGPDHLTQSPLHF. The DNA of the CDR3 is TGTGCCAGCAGCGTAGGTCCCGACCACTTGACTCAGTCACCCCTCCACTTT.

This chain links TRBV29-1 with TRBJ1-5; D is undetermined. Trimming took 5 bases from V and 5 from J, leaving 13 bases between them. CDR3 length: 13 amino acids. Germline values: CDR1 SQVTM, CDR2 ANQGSEA. The CDR3 DNA reads TGCAGCGTTCGGTGGCGGTGGGATCAGCCCCAGCATTTT. Its protein product is CSVRWRWDQPQHF.

V is TRBV15 and J is TRBJ2-1; 7 nucleotides align to TRBD2. This CDR3 spans 16 amino acids. From germline, CDR1 is LNHNV and CDR2 YYDKDF (reference sequence). Trimming cost V 8 bases and J 3 bases; bases outside gene matches: 13. DNA of the CDR3: TGTGCCACCTCCAAGAAAGGCGGGACTATCTACAATGAGCAGTTCTTC. Its translation is CATSKKGGTIYNEQFF.

V and J are TRBV5-1 and TRBJ2-5; perhaps TRBD1 as D (5 bases). V gave up 0 bases and J gave up 5 bases, with 5 bases separating them. The germline V gene has CDR1 SGHRS and CDR2 YFSETQ. This CDR3 is built from 12 residues. This chain's CDR3 is CASSLEGETQYF. The CDR3 DNA sequence: TGCGCCAGCAGCTTGGAGGGGGAGACCCAGTACTTC.

In its sample, this clone was seen a few times. The chain joins TRBV27 to TRBJ2-3; 7 bases agree with TRBD1. Germline V lookup: CDR1 MNHEY, CDR2 SMNVEV (reference sequence). Trimming cost V 8 bases and J 4 bases; bases outside gene matches: 9. The CDR3 length is 14 residues. This CDR3 is CASCRQGRADTQYF. In DNA form, the CDR3 reads TGTGCCAGCTGCCGACAGGGCAGGGCAGATACGCAGTATTTT.

This clone was seen only a few times. The rearrangement links TRBV5-1 to TRBJ2-5; 10 bases align to TRBD2. Germline lookup yields CDR1 SGHRS and CDR2 YFSETQ. The CDR3 consists of 15 residues. V lost 5 bases and J lost 4; bases outside the gene matches: 8. The CDR3 is CASRFGTSERETQYF. DNA of the CDR3: TGCGCCAGCAGATTCGGGACTAGCGAGCGAGAGACCCAGTACTTC.

This clone was picked up a small number of times. The gene calls are TRBV2 and TRBJ2-7; 7 bases fit TRBD1. The CDR3 covers 14 residues. The ends lost 9 bases at V and 0 bases at J; junction bases unmatched: 8. The germline V gene encodes CDR1 SNHLY and CDR2 FYNNEI. Written as DNA, the CDR3 is TGTGCCAGTACCCGGGACAGAAGCTCCTACGAGCAGTACTTC. This codes for CASTRDRSSYEQYF. Full variable domain (remainder filled in from reference TRBV2 and TRBJ2-7): EPEVTQTPSHQVTQMGQEVILRCVPISNHLYFYWYRQILGQKVEFLVSFYNNEISEKSEIFDDQFSVERPDGSNFTLKIRSTKLEDSAMYFCASTRDRSSYEQYFGPGTRLTVT.

V and J are TRBV18 and TRBJ2-3; D not resolved. From germline, CDR1 is KGHSH and CDR2 LQKENI. Trimming left V 6 bases short and J 0 bases short, with 10 bases between. CDR3 length: 14 residues. The CDR3 region is CASSPATSTDTQYF. In nucleotides, the CDR3 is TGTGCCAGCTCTCCAGCGACTAGCACAGATACGCAGTATTTT.

This clone is a singleton in its sample. The chain joins TRBV7-2 to TRBJ1-2; possibly TRBD1 for D (5 bases). Germline CDR1 SGHTA, CDR2 FQGNSA. With 8 bases removed from V and 7 bases from J, the gap between germline ends came to 17 bases. This CDR3 comprises 13 residues. CDR3 region: CASSSGGLGGYTF. For the CDR3, the DNA is TGTGCCAGCTCCAGCGGGGGGTTAGGTGGCTACACCTTC.

In DNA form, the CDR3 reads TGTGCCAGCACCGCCCTAGGAGTCTCCAATCAGCCCCAGCATTTT. Residues: CASTALGVSNQPQHF. V and J are TRBV2 and TRBJ1-5, with D unclear. The CDR3 length is 15 residues. Trimming took off 7 bases at V and 3 bases at J, with 16 bases between the two ends. Per the germline V gene, CDR1 is SNHLY and CDR2 is FYNNEI.

The chain is built from TRBV7-8 and TRBJ2-1; 9 nucleotides agree with TRBD2. Trimming cost V 5 bases and J 6 bases; bases outside gene matches: 8. The CDR3 consists of 15 residues. The germline V gene encodes CDR1 SGHVS and CDR2 FQNEAQ. The CDR3 sequence is CASSLRGGQRNEQFF. The CDR3 DNA sequence: TGTGCCAGCAGCCTGCGGGGGGGGCAGCGCAATGAGCAGTTCTTC.

In its sample, this clone was seen a few times. This chain joins TRBV2 and TRBJ1-6; 7 nucleotides align to TRBD1. Germline V gene data show CDR1 as SNHLY and CDR2 as FYNNEI. This CDR3 contains 16 residues. With 6 bases clipped from V and 4 bases from J, the junction kept 9 bases outside the gene matches. The CDR3: CASRETGNLYNSPLHF. CDR3 coding DNA: TGTGCCAGCAGGGAGACAGGGAACCTATATAATTCACCCCTCCACTTT. Looking up the rest from reference TRBV2 and TRBJ1-6 gives the full variable domain: EPEVTQTPSHQVTQMGQEVILRCVPISNHLYFYWYRQILGQKVEFLVSFYNNEISEKSEIFDDQFSVERPDGSNFTLKIRSTKLEDSAMYFCASRETGNLYNSPLHFGNGTRLTVT.

The V call is TRBV5-5, the J call TRBJ2-3, with 10 positions matching TRBD2. CDR1 and CDR2 (germline): SGHKS, YYEKEE (reference sequence). The CDR3 contains 15 residues. J lost 4 bases, V lost 0 bases, and 2 bases had no gene match. Here the CDR3 reads CASSLALAGADTQYF. CDR3 in DNA: TGTGCCAGCAGCTTGGCGCTAGCGGGGGCAGATACGCAGTATTTT. Filled out from reference TRBV5-5 and TRBJ2-3, the complete variable domain reads DAGVTQSPTHLIKTRGQQVTLRCSPISGHKSVSWYQQVLGQGPQFIFQYYEKEERGRGNFPDRFSARQFPNYSSELNVNALLLGDSALYLCASSLALAGADTQYFGPGTRLTVL.

The CDR3 region is CASSRNPGLEAFF. In DNA, the CDR3 is TGTGCCAGCAGTCGAAACCCAGGACTCGAAGCTTTCTTT. The genes are TRBV6-5 and TRBJ1-1; D not certain. The CDR3 contains 13 residues. Trimming took 5 bases from V and 8 from J, leaving 15 bases between them. In germline, CDR1 is MNHEY, CDR2 SVGAGI.

The chain links TRBV5-5 to TRBJ2-3; D is perhaps TRBD2 (6 bases). Germline V lookup: CDR1 SGHKS, CDR2 YYEKEE (reference sequence). The CDR3 runs 14 residues. V was shortened by 4 bases and J by 1 base, with 10 bases between the two germline ends. The CDR3 protein is CASSGGTRTDTQYF. Written as DNA, the CDR3 is TGTGCCAGCAGCGGCGGGACTCGCACAGATACGCAGTATTTT.

The rearrangement joins TRBV24-1 to TRBJ2-1; 15 nucleotides line up with TRBD2. The CDR3 covers 19 residues. The trim removed 3 bases at V and 3 bases at J, leaving 8 bases unmatched. Germline values: CDR1 KGHDR, CDR2 SFDVKD. CDR3 DNA: TGTGCCACCAGTGATACATCGGGACTAGCGGGGGGTATCTACAATGAGCAGTTCTTC. Protein product: CATSDTSGLAGGIYNEQFF.